The present entry profiles one TCR beta chain with its context. The entry originates in a study of blood T cell repertoires in COVID-19. Overall study: COVID-19 samples, acute and convalescent, were from the United States, Italy and Spain.

Per the study methods: Counts of nucleated cells, estimated from reference gene primer amplification, were obtained. Using immunoSEQ multiplex PCR, the repertoire was profiled, and TCRdb retains in-frame clones only, with some absent. V and J calls and clone size are copied from that table; D and trimming were computed from the DNA. The sample consists of about 39,000 clones, 70% to 90% of them appearing once. The CDR3 is 19 amino acids. CDR1 and CDR2 from the germline V gene are SGHDT and YYEEEE. Trimming removed 2 bases from V and 6 bases from J, with 27 bases in between. The TCR sequence derives from a man in his 60s in a cohort sampled during active COVID-19. Input material: peripheral blood. The chain uses TRBV5-6 and TRBJ2-1; perhaps D is TRBD1 or TRBD2 (9 bases each). The CDR3 loop reads CASSLVGQGGKRGVNEQFF. CDR3 in DNA: TGTGCCAGCAGCTTAGTGGGACAGGGAGGTAAGCGGGGGGTCAATGAGCAGTTCTTC.